These T cell receptor beta chains were read from a single sample in a study of cytomegalovirus exposure and HLA in healthy donors. Here immunoSEQ multiplex PCR was the method, and the copy in TCRdb shows in-frame clones only, minus some. The sample gives 150,000 to 200,000 clones, 60% to 85% of which show up once; 3% is in the top ten. Sequenced: PBMCs. The source of these receptors is a woman between 45 and 65 years old in good health and CMV-seropositive. CDR3s include the opening cysteine and the closing phenylalanine or tryptophan. A D gene is named only where the DNA matches it firmly. Clone size is given for some rows only: seen once, a few or many times, or a class if the clone is expanded.

j_call: TRBJ1-4
v_call: TRBV2
d_call: TRBD1
clone_size: -
cdr3_nt: TGTGCCAGCAGGGCCGGGACAGGGGGTGAAAAACTGTTTTTT
cdr3_aa: CASRAGTGGEKLFF

j_call: TRBJ1-1
v_call: TRBV10-1
d_call: -
clone_size: -
cdr3_nt: TGCGCCCGCGGGAGGGGGAGGACTGAAGCTTTCTTT
cdr3_aa: CARGRGRTEAFF

j_call: TRBJ2-7
v_call: TRBV12-5
d_call: TRBD1
clone_size: -
cdr3_nt: TGTGCTAGTGGTTTAGTTTTAAGCCCCGACAGGGGGCCCGAGCAGTACTTC
cdr3_aa: CASGLVLSPDRGPEQYF

j_call: TRBJ1-6
v_call: TRBV15
d_call: -
clone_size: -
cdr3_nt: TGTGCCACCAGCAGACGAGGGTCGGGGGACTCACCCCTCCACTTT
cdr3_aa: CATSRRGSGDSPLHF

j_call: TRBJ2-7
v_call: TRBV6-5
d_call: -
clone_size: -
cdr3_nt: TGTGCCAGCAGGTGGAGTTCGGGGTTTGGCGAGCAGTACTTC
cdr3_aa: CASRWSSGFGEQYF

j_call: TRBJ2-5
v_call: TRBV10-2
d_call: -
clone_size: -
cdr3_nt: TGCGCCAGCAAGACTAGTGGAGAGACCCAGTACTTC
cdr3_aa: CASKTSGETQYF

j_call: TRBJ1-3
v_call: TRBV18
d_call: -
clone_size: few
cdr3_nt: TGTGCCAGCTCACCGCCCGGCAGGAGGACTGGAAACACCATATATTTT
cdr3_aa: CASSPPGRRTGNTIYF

j_call: TRBJ2-1
v_call: TRBV6-5
d_call: TRBD1
clone_size: -
cdr3_nt: TGTGCCAGCAGTTACTCGAGAACAGGGGGCTTCGGTGAGCAGTTCTTC
cdr3_aa: CASSYSRTGGFGEQFF

j_call: TRBJ1-2
v_call: TRBV6-1
d_call: TRBD1
clone_size: -
cdr3_nt: TGTGCCAGCAGAGAACCGGGACAGGGGGGGAACTATGGCTACACCTTC
cdr3_aa: CASREPGQGGNYGYTF

j_call: TRBJ1-4
v_call: TRBV19
d_call: TRBD1
clone_size: -
cdr3_nt: TGTGCCAGTAGGCCCCAACAGGGGAAGGTTCTGGAAAAACTGTTTTTT
cdr3_aa: CASRPQQGKVLEKLFF

j_call: TRBJ1-2
v_call: TRBV19
d_call: TRBD1
clone_size: -
cdr3_nt: TGTGCCAGCCGTAGACAGGGGCTGGGCTACACCTTC
cdr3_aa: CASRRQGLGYTF

j_call: TRBJ2-7
v_call: TRBV11-3
d_call: TRBD1
clone_size: few
cdr3_nt: TGTGCCAGCAGCAAGGGACAGGGGTCCTCCGAGCAGTACTTC
cdr3_aa: CASSKGQGSSEQYF

j_call: TRBJ1-3
v_call: TRBV4-2
d_call: -
clone_size: -
cdr3_nt: TGTGCCAGCAGCCAAGAACGGTTATCTGGAAACACCATATATTTT
cdr3_aa: CASSQERLSGNTIYF

j_call: TRBJ2-3
v_call: TRBV25-1
d_call: -
clone_size: once
cdr3_nt: TGTGCCAGCAGTGAAGTTATCAGCACAGATATGCAGTATTTT
cdr3_aa: CASSEVISTDMQYF

j_call: TRBJ1-2
v_call: TRBV6-1
d_call: -
clone_size: once
cdr3_nt: TGTGCCAGCAACTTTATCGGGGTTGTGAGCTATGGCTACACCTTC
cdr3_aa: CASNFIGVVSYGYTF

j_call: TRBJ2-7
v_call: TRBV19
d_call: -
clone_size: -
cdr3_nt: TGTGCCAGTCGGGGACTGGATACTTACGAGCAGTACTTC
cdr3_aa: CASRGLDTYEQYF

j_call: TRBJ1-2
v_call: TRBV5-8
d_call: -
clone_size: -
cdr3_nt: TGTGCCAGCCGCTTAGAACAGGGCCTTCCCTTC
cdr3_aa: CASRLEQGLPF

j_call: TRBJ1-2
v_call: TRBV5-8
d_call: TRBD1
clone_size: -
cdr3_nt: TGTGCCAATCACCGGGACAGGGGGGGAGCTAACTATGGCTACACCTTC
cdr3_aa: CANHRDRGGANYGYTF

j_call: TRBJ2-5
v_call: TRBV10-1
d_call: TRBD2
clone_size: -
cdr3_nt: TGCGCCAGCAGTGACCCCGGGACTAACCAAGAGACCCAGTACTTC
cdr3_aa: CASSDPGTNQETQYF

j_call: TRBJ1-2
v_call: TRBV4-1
d_call: -
clone_size: -
cdr3_nt: TGCGCCAGCAGCCAAGTTAGGGACAACAGCTATGGCTACACCTTC
cdr3_aa: CASSQVRDNSYGYTF

j_call: TRBJ2-7
v_call: TRBV19
d_call: -
clone_size: -
cdr3_nt: TGTGCCAGTAGGAGATCCGGGGCAGGGGAAAGGTACGAGCAGTACTTC
cdr3_aa: CASRRSGAGERYEQYF

j_call: TRBJ2-7
v_call: TRBV6-5
d_call: -
clone_size: -
cdr3_nt: TGTGCCAGCAGTTACTCGAGGAAGGGGCCGAAAGACGAGCAGTACTTC
cdr3_aa: CASSYSRKGPKDEQYF

j_call: TRBJ2-2
v_call: TRBV4-1
d_call: -
clone_size: -
cdr3_nt: TGCGCCAGCAGCCGGGACACTAGTCAATCGGGAACCGGGGAGCTGTTTTTT
cdr3_aa: CASSRDTSQSGTGELFF

j_call: TRBJ1-1
v_call: TRBV4-1
d_call: -
clone_size: -
cdr3_nt: TGCGCCAGCAGCCAAGAGTTCGTGAACACTGAAGCTTTCTTT
cdr3_aa: CASSQEFVNTEAFF

j_call: TRBJ1-4
v_call: TRBV5-4
d_call: -
clone_size: -
cdr3_nt: TGTGCCAGCAGCTTACAGGGTGCTGAAAAACTGTTTTTT
cdr3_aa: CASSLQGAEKLFF

j_call: TRBJ2-7
v_call: TRBV7-8
d_call: -
clone_size: -
cdr3_nt: TGTGCCAGCAGCCTCAACCAGGGGCCTTCCTACGAGCAGTACTTC
cdr3_aa: CASSLNQGPSYEQYF

j_call: TRBJ2-1
v_call: TRBV4-2
d_call: -
clone_size: few
cdr3_nt: TGTGCCAGCAGCCCGGGACTTTCCCTGGGGAATGAGCAGTTCTTC
cdr3_aa: CASSPGLSLGNEQFF

j_call: TRBJ1-6
v_call: TRBV6-5
d_call: TRBD1
clone_size: -
cdr3_nt: TGTGCCAGCAGTTATAACAGGGGTGCGGAATCACCCCTCCACTTT
cdr3_aa: CASSYNRGAESPLHF

j_call: TRBJ2-7
v_call: TRBV5-1
d_call: TRBD1
clone_size: -
cdr3_nt: TGCGCCAGCGGCCCGACAGGGATCTACGAGCAGTACTTC
cdr3_aa: CASGPTGIYEQYF

j_call: TRBJ2-3
v_call: TRBV14
d_call: -
clone_size: -
cdr3_nt: TGTGCCAGCAGCCAGTGGTCAGGGGCTAGCACAGATACGCAGTATTTT
cdr3_aa: CASSQWSGASTDTQYF

j_call: TRBJ2-1
v_call: TRBV7-9
d_call: TRBD2
clone_size: few
cdr3_nt: TGTGCCAGCAGCTTAGGAGTACTAGCGGCTACAAATGAGCAGTTCTTC
cdr3_aa: CASSLGVLAATNEQFF

j_call: TRBJ1-2
v_call: TRBV5-4
d_call: -
clone_size: -
cdr3_nt: TGTGCCAGCAGCTTGTCGACAGCCACTTCTATTGGCTACACCTTC
cdr3_aa: CASSLSTATSIGYTF

j_call: TRBJ1-1
v_call: TRBV15
d_call: TRBD1
clone_size: -
cdr3_nt: TGTGCCACCAGCAGCAGGGGGTACACTGAAGCTTTCTTT
cdr3_aa: CATSSRGYTEAFF

j_call: TRBJ2-7
v_call: TRBV6-5
d_call: -
clone_size: -
cdr3_nt: TGTGCCAGCAGTTACGCTGGAGCAACACCCTACGAGCAGTACTTC
cdr3_aa: CASSYAGATPYEQYF

j_call: TRBJ1-2
v_call: TRBV5-6
d_call: -
clone_size: -
cdr3_nt: TGTGCCAGCAGCCTAACGACTAACTATGGCTACACCTTC
cdr3_aa: CASSLTTNYGYTF

j_call: TRBJ2-3
v_call: TRBV5-8
d_call: TRBD2
clone_size: -
cdr3_nt: TGTGCCAGCAGCCCCCTAGCGGGGCGCACAGATACGCAGTATTTT
cdr3_aa: CASSPLAGRTDTQYF

j_call: TRBJ1-6
v_call: TRBV9
d_call: -
clone_size: -
cdr3_nt: TGTGCCAGCAGCGTAACTTCGGATAATTCACCCCTCCACTTT
cdr3_aa: CASSVTSDNSPLHF

j_call: TRBJ2-3
v_call: TRBV5-1
d_call: TRBD2
clone_size: -
cdr3_nt: TGCGCCAGCAGCTTGTCCAGCGGGGCTTACACAGATACGCAGTATTTT
cdr3_aa: CASSLSSGAYTDTQYF

j_call: TRBJ1-5
v_call: TRBV27
d_call: -
clone_size: -
cdr3_nt: TGTGCCGGCAGTCCGGAGATATATAGCAATCAGCCCCAGCATTTT
cdr3_aa: CAGSPEIYSNQPQHF

j_call: TRBJ2-5
v_call: TRBV2
d_call: -
clone_size: -
cdr3_nt: TGTGCCAGCGGCAGAACAGCAAATCAAGAGACCCAGTACTTC
cdr3_aa: CASGRTANQETQYF